These 20 T cell receptor beta chains share one sample of origin, sequenced in a study of CD8+ T cells in alopecia areata. cDNA prepared by RNA extraction and subsequent reverse transcription served as the template for sequencing. Sequencing was performed with immunoSEQ multiplex PCR; in TCRdb, only in-frame clones are kept and a portion is missing. Among some 180,000 clones, roughly three fifths were seen once, and the ten largest hold over 4%. Material: CD8+ T cells sorted from blood. These receptors were collected from a human donor in good health.

This clone has just a few counts. This rearrangement joins TRBV9 to TRBJ2-2; D is perhaps TRBD2 (5 bases). The length of the CDR3 is 13 residues. V was cut by 7 bases and J by 7 bases, with 14 bases left in between. Germline V gene data show CDR1 as SGDLS and CDR2 as YYNGEE. CDR3 DNA: TGTGCCAGCGGACCAGGAGGTGTCGGGGAGCTGTTTTTT. Its protein is CASGPGGVGELFF. Drawing the rest from reference TRBV9 and TRBJ2-2, the complete variable domain is DSGVTQTPKHLITATGQRVTLRCSPRSGDLSVYWYQQSLDQGLQFLIQYYNGEERAKGNILERFSAQQFPDLHSELNLSSLELGDSALYFCASGPGGVGELFFGEGSRLTVL.

The V gene is TRBV5-6, the J gene TRBJ1-2; tentatively, D is TRBD1 (5 bases). V was clipped by 1 base and J by 7 bases, with 8 bases between them. Germline V gene sequence: CDR1 SGHDT, CDR2 YYEEEE. This CDR3 spans 12 amino acids. The CDR3 reads CASSLSGGGYTF. CDR3 sequence (DNA): TGTGCCAGCAGCTTGAGCGGGGGTGGCTACACCTTC.

V is TRBV9 and J is TRBJ2-7; D is uncertain. There are 15 residues in the CDR3. Germline V gives CDR1 SGDLS, CDR2 YYNGEE. The V end lost 4 bases, the J end lost 1 base, and 15 bases lay between the germline ends. The CDR3 DNA sequence: TGTGCCAGCAGCCCCGGTTTAGGCGATTCCTACGAGCAGTACTTC. Translating it yields CASSPGLGDSYEQYF.

This chain connects TRBV4-1 to TRBJ2-4; D is ambiguous. V shed 0 bases and J shed 0 bases, with 12 bases lying between them. CDR3 size: 17 residues. Per the germline V gene, CDR1 is MGHRA and CDR2 is YSYEKL. The CDR3 loop is CASSQDRAGSAKNIQYF. The CDR3 DNA reads as TGCGCCAGCAGCCAAGATCGGGCAGGTTCAGCCAAAAACATTCAGTACTTC.

This clone is a singleton in its sample. The V call is TRBV11-2, the J call TRBJ2-1; possibly TRBD2 for D (5 bases). The V gene's germline CDR1 is SGHAT and CDR2 FQNNGV. The CDR3 covers 16 residues. Trimming pared 4 bases from V and 2 bases from J, leaving 15 bases between. DNA for the CDR3: TGTGCCAGCAGCTCATCCGGGCCCGGGACCTACAATGAGCAGTTCTTC. This gives the protein CASSSSGPGTYNEQFF.

This clone was counted a few times. The chain is built from TRBV27 and TRBJ2-3, with D possibly TRBD2 on 7 matching bases. CDR3 size: 13 residues. CDR1 and CDR2 from the germline V gene are MNHEY and SMNVEV (reference sequence). Trimming shortened V by 6 bases and J by 4 bases, and 11 bases separated the two germline ends. CDR3 bases: TGTGCCAGCAGCGGGGGGCCTTCAGATACGCAGTATTTT. Residues: CASSGGPSDTQYF.

This chain joins TRBV5-4 and TRBJ2-2; unclear D gene. CDR1 is SGHNT, CDR2 YYREEE, per germline (reference sequence). This CDR3 has 14 residues. The V and J ends lost 1 base and 6 bases respectively, with 10 bases between them. Here the CDR3 reads CASSLLEVAGELFF. The CDR3 DNA reads TGTGCCAGCAGCTTGTTAGAAGTCGCCGGGGAGCTGTTTTTT.

There are a few counts of this clone. The gene calls are TRBV27 and TRBJ2-6; D is tentatively TRBD1 or TRBD2 (6 bases each). Germline V gives CDR1 MNHEY, CDR2 SMNVEV (reference sequence). Trimming shortened V by 2 bases and J by 5 bases, and 19 bases separated the two germline ends. The CDR3 runs 18 residues. In DNA form, the CDR3 reads TGTGCCAGCAGTTTAGACGCAGGGGCGGGAACCTGGGCCAACGTCCTGACTTTC. This translates into CASSLDAGAGTWANVLTF.

This clone was seen only a few times. V gene TRBV6-1 combines with J gene TRBJ2-6; no definite D call. Trimming stripped 6 bases from V and 3 bases from J, with 9 bases between. Germline V lookup: CDR1 MNHNS, CDR2 SASEGT. CDR3 length: 14 residues. CDR3: CASSNPLGANVLTF. DNA of the CDR3: TGTGCCAGCAGCAACCCCCTTGGGGCCAACGTCCTGACTTTC.

This clone occurred a few times. The CDR3 spells CASSLLSDTDTQYF. DNA for the CDR3: TGTGCCAGCAGCTTATTATCTGACACAGATACGCAGTATTTT. The chain is built from TRBV7-9 and TRBJ2-3; no definite D call. This CDR3 is built from 14 residues. The ends were cut back, 2 bases at V and 2 bases at J, with 8 bases in the middle. Germline assignment: CDR1 SEHNR and CDR2 FQNEAQ (reference sequence). Supplemented by reference TRBV7-9 and TRBJ2-3, the full variable domain reads DTGVSQNPRHKITKRGQNVTFRCDPISEHNRLYWYRQTLGQGPEFLTYFQNEAQLEKSRLLSDRFSAERPKGSFSTLEIQRTEQGDSAMYLCASSLLSDTDTQYFGPGTRLTVL.

This clone was detected a few times. Within the sample, other DNA sequences also encode this same CDR3. V gene TRBV29-1 combines with J gene TRBJ1-2; D is unresolved. The CDR3 has 10 amino acids. Germline CDR1 and CDR2: SQVTM and ANQGSEA. Between the trimmed V and J ends, which lost 3 bases and 6 bases, there was a span of 5 bases. CDR3 loop: CSVEGDGYTF. CDR3 in DNA: TGCAGCGTTGAGGGTGATGGCTACACCTTC.

This rearrangement joins TRBV11-2 to TRBJ2-2; possibly TRBD1 or TRBD2 for D (5 bases each). Per the germline V gene, CDR1 is SGHAT and CDR2 is FQNNGV. There are 16 residues in the CDR3. V dropped 5 bases and J dropped 2 bases, with 15 bases sitting between them. The CDR3 DNA sequence: TGTGCCAGCAGCGGGGTCGGGGCCTCAAACACCGGGGAGCTGTTTTTT. The encoded protein is CASSGVGASNTGELFF.

CDR3 in DNA: TGTGCCAGTACCCCTAACGGACAGGTTGGCGAGCAGTACTTC. It specifies CASTPNGQVGEQYF. The J gene is TRBJ2-7, the V gene TRBV19; 7 bases align to TRBD1. The trim removed 7 bases at V and 6 bases at J, leaving 12 bases unmatched. The CDR3 runs 14 residues. Germline assignment: CDR1 LNHDA and CDR2 SQIVND (reference sequence).

In this sample, this clone turned up once. V usage is TRBV11-3 and J usage is TRBJ1-1, with a tentative D call TRBD1 (5 bases). Deletions cut 4 bases from V and 1 base from J, with 10 bases between. Germline CDR1 is SGHNT and CDR2 is YENEEA. The CDR3 contains 14 residues. CDR3 loop: CASSSRQRNTEAFF. Written as DNA, the CDR3 is TGTGCCAGCAGCTCGAGACAGAGGAACACTGAAGCTTTCTTT.

The rearrangement uses TRBV6-6 and TRBJ2-2; D might be TRBD2 (5 bases). V lost 8 bases and J lost 3, with 7 bases in between. Germline V CDR1 and CDR2: MNHNY, SVGAGI (reference sequence). This CDR3 has 12 amino acids. The CDR3 coding sequence is TGTGCCAGCGAGGGTGACACCGGGGAGCTGTTTTTT. Translating gives CASEGDTGELFF.

This clone turned up a few times. The genes are TRBV7-6 and TRBJ1-4; D remains ambiguous. Germline V gene data show CDR1 as SGHVS and CDR2 as FNYEAQ. The CDR3 is 13 amino acids. The V end was cut by 2 bases, the J end by 7 bases, with 8 bases between. The CDR3 sequence: CASSLLDGEKLFF. CDR3 nucleotide sequence: TGTGCCAGCAGCTTATTAGATGGTGAAAAACTGTTTTTT.

This clone was counted a few times. The V call is TRBV21-1, the J call TRBJ2-3; TRBD1 is the table's D call, not checked against the DNA. TRBV21-1 has pseudogene status. This CDR3 comprises 14 residues. CDR3: CAAGWAGGRDTQYF. In DNA form, the CDR3 reads TGTGCCGCGGGGTGGGCAGGGGGCCGGGATACGCAGTATTTT.

The chain couples TRBV7-2 to TRBJ2-5; no definite D call. Looked up from germline, CDR1 is SGHTA and CDR2 is FQGNSA. Trimming pared 4 bases from V and 5 bases from J, leaving 17 bases between. The CDR3 extends over 15 amino acids. The CDR3 loop is CASSSFLRGLETQYF. The CDR3 DNA sequence: TGTGCCAGCAGCTCCTTCTTGAGAGGTCTGGAGACCCAGTACTTC.

This clone has just a few counts. The CDR3 sequence is CAWSVKEREQFF. The CDR3 nucleotides read TGTGCCTGGAGTGTAAAGGAACGCGAGCAGTTCTTC. The J gene is TRBJ2-1, the V gene TRBV30; D not resolved. V lost 0 bases to trimming and J lost 10 bases, with 10 bases between them. CDR1 is GTSNPN and CDR2 is SVGIG in the germline V gene (reference sequence). The CDR3 covers 12 residues.

The chain uses TRBV30 and TRBJ1-5; perhaps TRBD1 as D (6 bases). The germline gives CDR1 GTSNPN, CDR2 SVGIG (reference sequence). The CDR3 is 15 amino acids. V was shortened by 3 bases and J by 2 bases, with 14 bases between the two germline ends. The CDR3 DNA is TGTGCCTGGAGACAGGGTCCTGGGGGCAATCAGCCCCAGCATTTT. This encodes CAWRQGPGGNQPQHF.